Given below is one T cell receptor beta chain in context. This clone's antigen is unknown. Library generation was performed with 5' RACE. The input for every TCR library was around 3,800 ng of total RNA. cDNA was synthesized with SMARTScribe reverse transcriptase in eight separate reactions per sample. During cDNA synthesis, unique molecular identifiers containing a 6-nucleotide sample barcode were introduced by template switching. Two nested PCRs of approximately 16 and 10 cycles amplified the TCRalpha and TCRbeta cDNA, and bead purification followed each PCR. Before amplification, the cDNA was treated with uracil DNA-glycosylase and purified using the QIAquick PCR purification kit. The second PCR added Illumina TruSeq-compatible adapters along with sample-specific barcodes. Library quality and concentration were assessed using TapeStation and Qubit, and about 5 ng of each library was pooled. The pooled libraries were sequenced with 2 x 100 bp reads and custom sequencing primers on an Illumina HiSeq2500 single-index Rapid Run. In the original analysis: MiGEC version 1.2.6 was used for UMI-based consensus assembly, which corrected PCR and sequencing errors. MiXCR version 2.1.1 was used for V(D)J alignment, clonotype assembly and CDR3 extraction. To normalise gene usage, clonotype sharing and MAIT/NKT TCR abundance, the analysis used the top 1000, 10 000 and 20 000 clonotypes per sample. Diversity was computed as the inverse Simpson index with the vegan R package after downsampling to 27 000 UMIs. Paired Mann-Whitney U tests were applied to discordant twin pairs, and Benjamini-Hochberg correction was used for multiple testing. After the reads were reprocessed by TCRdb, one entry was made per CDR3 protein sequence, with no DNA. TCRdb assigned the V and J calls; the authors' analysis was not used. The sample's clone listing holds roughly 300,000 distinct CDR3 sequences. Clones ranked in the top ten supply over 5% of the sample.

Looking up the germline V gene (reference sequence) yields CDR1 SGHNT and CDR2 YYREEE. The CDR3 numbers 15 residues from cysteine through phenylalanine. The record lacks a DNA sequence. The data were obtained in a study of monozygotic twins with inflammatory bowel disease (dated by TCRdb to the late 2010s). Some background on the complete study: The complete study included 28 monozygotic twin pairs: 19 IBD-discordant Danish pairs and nine German pairs, of which four were IBD-concordant and five were IBD-discordant. Each individual had, on average, about 151 000 unique TCRalpha sequences and 181 000 unique TCRbeta sequences available for analysis. Within discordant pairs, disease-associated traits were sought mainly by comparing IBD patients with their genetically identical healthy co-twins. General study outcomes and caveats: No single strong signal or clonotype linked to IBD turned up in the results, so the idea that one exists was not supported. TCRbeta repertoire diversity, by inverse Simpson index, was decreased in IBD patients compared with their healthy co-twins. Compared with healthy twins, IBD patients shared fewer clonotypes with other individuals, and the difference was most pronounced in patients with signs of disease activity. Distinction between different T cell subtypes could not be achieved in the analysis. Repertoire similarity did not differ between concordant and discordant twins, which could be due to limited statistical power. Background noise and inter-individual variability may have been introduced into the repertoires by the differing immunosuppressive treatments among patients.

From each donor, an approximately 2.5 ml peripheral blood sample was collected into PAXgene tubes and stored at -80 degrees C. Without T cell sorting, total RNA was isolated from whole blood using the PAXgene blood miRNA kit on an automated QIAcube. Peripheral blood from monozygotic twin pairs who were concordant or discordant for inflammatory bowel disease underwent deep TCRalpha and TCRbeta repertoire profiling using unique molecular barcoding. Smoking habits were recorded for all twin pairs, with individuals classified as current, former or never smokers. The sample comprised blood. The clonotype comes from a human donor with ulcerative colitis or Crohn's disease, or a healthy co-twin of an affected twin (not recorded which). The chain joins TRBV5-4 to TRBJ2-7; the D gene TCRdb calls, TRBD2, cannot be checked with no DNA. The CDR3 protein: CASSRGLAVSYEQYF. The reference TRBV5-4 and TRBJ2-7 proteins fill in what lies around the CDR3, so the full variable domain reads ETGVTQSPTHLIKTRGQQVTLRCSSQSGHNTVSWYQQALGQGPQFIFQYYREEENGRGNFPPRFSGLQFPNYSSELNVNALELDDSALYLCASSRGLAVSYEQYFGPGTRLTVT.